This is a list of T cell receptor beta chains from one sample in a study of cytomegalovirus exposure and HLA in healthy donors. The assay was immunoSEQ multiplex PCR, and TCRdb's table has in-frame clones only and misses some. The sample comprises some 100,000 clones, about 79% of which are singletons, and approximately 4.2% rests with the top ten. What was sequenced was PBMCs. The receptors derive from a female donor in good health and CMV-seropositive. Each CDR3 is given with its conserved first and last residue. D genes are given only for firm matches. Clone size is given for some rows only: seen once, a few or many times, or a class if the clone is expanded.

v_gene	abundance	j_gene	d_gene	CDR3nt	CDR3aa
TRBV13	NA	TRBJ1-4	NA	TGTGCCAGCAGCCCCCGGGGGGGAAGGGGTGAAAAACTGTTTTTT	CASSPRGGRGEKLFF
TRBV11-2	NA	TRBJ2-7	TRBD2	TGTGCCAGCAACCCCGGGACTAGCGGTTATAGCTCCTACGAGCAGTACTTC	CASNPGTSGYSSYEQYF
TRBV18	NA	TRBJ2-3	NA	TGTGCCAGCTCCCGAGGGACAGATACGCAGTATTTT	CASSRGTDTQYF
TRBV15	NA	TRBJ2-1	TRBD2	TGTGCCACCAGCAGAGATCGGGAGGGCACATACAATGAGCAGTTCTTC	CATSRDREGTYNEQFF
TRBV18	NA	TRBJ2-2	NA	TGTGCCAGCTCAACTAAGGCCGCCGGGGAGCTGTTTTTT	CASSTKAAGELFF
TRBV6-5	NA	TRBJ1-6	TRBD1	TGTGCCAGCACTGACAGGGGGAATTCACCCCTCCACTTT	CASTDRGNSPLHF
TRBV7-2	NA	TRBJ2-7	NA	TGTGCCAGCAGCTTGACTTCGGCGGTCTCCTACGAGCAGTACTTC	CASSLTSAVSYEQYF
TRBV6-6	NA	TRBJ2-7	NA	TGTGCCAGCAGGGAGGGGGAGCAGTACTTC	CASREGEQYF
TRBV6-1	NA	TRBJ2-3	TRBD2	TGTGCCAGCAGCACACTAGCGCGGGCTTTAGATACGCAGTATTTT	CASSTLARALDTQYF
TRBV12-5	NA	TRBJ1-5	TRBD1	TGTGCTAGTGGTTCGCCTGACAGGGAAAGTCAGCCCCAGCATTTT	CASGSPDRESQPQHF
TRBV27	once	TRBJ2-7	TRBD1	TGTGCCAGCAGACCGACAGGGGGTGTTACCTACGAGCAGTACTTC	CASRPTGGVTYEQYF
TRBV11-3	NA	TRBJ2-1	TRBD1	TGTGCCAGCAGCTTAGGGGACAGCCTAAACAATGAGCAGTTCTTC	CASSLGDSLNNEQFF
TRBV7-6	NA	TRBJ2-7	NA	TGTGCCAGCTCCCCGGGGGGCCCCGAGCAGTACTTC	CASSPGGPEQYF
TRBV2	NA	TRBJ2-4	TRBD1	TGTGCCAGCAGTGAAAGGGGGCGGTTGGACAGTCAGTACTTC	CASSERGRLDSQYF
TRBV7-2	NA	TRBJ2-7	NA	TGTGCCAGCAGCTTATATAGCGGAGCGTACGAGCAGTACTTC	CASSLYSGAYEQYF
TRBV18	NA	TRBJ2-5	TRBD2	TGTGCCAGCTCACCTCGAGACTGGGCGGGGGTTATGCACCAAGAGACCCAGTACTTC	CASSPRDWAGVMHQETQYF
TRBV4-2	NA	TRBJ1-1	NA	TGTGCCAGCAGCCAAGAAGGGGCGCGCAGGGGAGCTTTCTTT	CASSQEGARRGAFF
TRBV25-1	NA	TRBJ1-3	NA	TGTGCCAGCAGCCCGAGGGGAAACACCATATATTTT	CASSPRGNTIYF
TRBV7-8	once	TRBJ1-2	NA	TGTGCCAGCAGCTACCGGGACTATGGCTACACCTTC	CASSYRDYGYTF
TRBV6-1	NA	TRBJ1-2	TRBD1	TGTGCCAGCAGCGGGGGGACAGGGGGGTATGGCTACACCTTC	CASSGGTGGYGYTF
TRBV27	few	TRBJ2-7	NA	TGTGCCAGCAGTTTAGGGCTAGCGCTCGAGCAGTACTTC	CASSLGLALEQYF
TRBV2	NA	TRBJ2-1	TRBD2	TGTGCCAGCAGTGAAGCCTCCCTAGCGGGGACGGGCCCCTACAATGAGCAGTTCTTC	CASSEASLAGTGPYNEQFF
TRBV5-6	NA	TRBJ2-3	NA	TGTGCCAGCAGCTCACCGAAACAGGGATTCACAGATACGCAGTATTTT	CASSSPKQGFTDTQYF
TRBV7-8	few	TRBJ2-3	NA	TGTGCCAGCAGCTTTACAGGGCCAGATACGCAGTATTTT	CASSFTGPDTQYF
TRBV6-1	NA	TRBJ2-2	NA	TGTGCCAGCAATCAGGGTGGCGGGGAGCTGTTTTTT	CASNQGGGELFF
TRBV4-2	NA	TRBJ2-3	TRBD2	TGTGCCAGCAGCCAAGATTGGGGGGGGAGCACAGATACGCAGTATTTT	CASSQDWGGSTDTQYF
TRBV5-4	NA	TRBJ1-2	NA	TGTGCCAGCAGCTCCCGGGGTTACTATGGCTACACCTTC	CASSSRGYYGYTF
TRBV7-2	NA	TRBJ2-1	NA	TGTGCCAGCAGCACCGGTCCGGCGTTAGGGAGTGAGCAGTTCTTC	CASSTGPALGSEQFF
TRBV19	NA	TRBJ2-7	TRBD2	TGTGCCAGTAGTATCCTAGCGGGGGGGAGCTCCTACGAGCAGTACTTC	CASSILAGGSSYEQYF
TRBV11-2	NA	TRBJ1-6	NA	TGTGCCAGCAGCTCACGGGTGGATTCACCCCTCCACTTT	CASSSRVDSPLHF
TRBV4-3	NA	TRBJ2-7	NA	TGCGCCAGCAGCCAAGGTCAGGGAAGTTACGAGCAGTACTTC	CASSQGQGSYEQYF
TRBV9	few	TRBJ1-3	TRBD1	TGTGCCAGCAGCGAGACAGGGTATGCCGGAAACACCATATATTTT	CASSETGYAGNTIYF
TRBV30	NA	TRBJ1-1	NA	TGTGCCGCGGCCCGAGATACTGAAGCTTTCTTT	CAAARDTEAFF
TRBV7-2	NA	TRBJ2-3	NA	TGTGCCAGCAGCTTAGCTCCAATCGCCCGGGCAGATACGCAGTATTTT	CASSLAPIARADTQYF
TRBV6-1	NA	TRBJ1-5	TRBD1	TGTGCCAGCAGTGACCAGACAGGGGGCGGTCAGCCCCAGCATTTT	CASSDQTGGGQPQHF
TRBV27	NA	TRBJ2-3	NA	TGTGCCAGCAGATACCTAACGTCCGCGAACACAGATACGCAGTATTTT	CASRYLTSANTDTQYF
TRBV2	NA	TRBJ1-1	NA	TGTGCCAGCAGGAGGAGGACAGATGAAGCTTTCTTT	CASRRRTDEAFF
TRBV7-2	NA	TRBJ2-3	TRBD1	TGTGCCAGCAGCTTAGGTGGGACAGGGGGCACAGATACGCAGTATTTT	CASSLGGTGGTDTQYF
TRBV7-2	NA	TRBJ1-1	NA	TGTGCCAGCAGCTTAGATCAGAACACTGAAGCTTTCTTT	CASSLDQNTEAFF
TRBV29-1	few	TRBJ1-2	NA	TGCAGCGTCCGGACAGACTATGGCTACACCTTC	CSVRTDYGYTF
TRBV14	few	TRBJ2-2	TRBD2	TGTGCCAGCAGCCAAGATCAATCGTCGTTCGGGCTAGCGGGGACTACCGGGGAGCTGTTTTTT	CASSQDQSSFGLAGTTGELFF
TRBV6-4	NA	TRBJ1-2	TRBD1	TGTGCCAGCAGCACCGGGACAGCTAACTATGGCTACACCTTC	CASSTGTANYGYTF
TRBV7-9	NA	TRBJ2-2	NA	TGTGCCAGCAGGTCCCGAGGGCTCTGGGGCACCGGGGAGCTGTTTTTT	CASRSRGLWGTGELFF
TRBV19	NA	TRBJ1-5	NA	TGTGCCAGTACCCCCCCGAGGGCGGGGAGGGCCAATCAGCCCCAGCATTTT	CASTPPRAGRANQPQHF
TRBV30	NA	TRBJ1-1	NA	TGTGCCTGGAGCGCCAACCTCAGGGGAGTGAACACTGAAGCTTTCTTT	CAWSANLRGVNTEAFF
TRBV19	NA	TRBJ2-3	TRBD2	TGTGCCAGTAGTATCCAGAGGATTAGCGGGGGGGCCAGGTGGGATACGCAGTATTTT	CASSIQRISGGARWDTQYF
TRBV11-3	NA	TRBJ2-3	TRBD2	TGTGCCAGCAGCTTACGGGTTAGCGGGGCTAGCACAGATACGCAGTATTTT	CASSLRVSGASTDTQYF
TRBV7-2	NA	TRBJ1-1	TRBD1	TGTGCCAGCAGCTCGACAGGGGGCCGAACTGAAGCTTTCTTT	CASSSTGGRTEAFF
TRBV5-4	NA	TRBJ2-2	NA	TGTGCCAGCAGCTCCGCCGGGATGCTCACCGGGGAGCTGTTTTTT	CASSSAGMLTGELFF
TRBV10-2	NA	TRBJ1-1	NA	TGCGCCAGCAGTGCCCCCGTTGGCGGACAAAGGGAAGCTTTCTTT	CASSAPVGGQREAFF
TRBV5-1	NA	TRBJ2-1	NA	TGCGCCAGCAGCTTCCTAGGGGGGGAAGCCAATGAGCAGTTCTTC	CASSFLGGEANEQFF
TRBV7-9	once	TRBJ2-5	NA	TGTGCCAGCACCACTTTGTACCCCGGCGGGACCCAGTACTTC	CASTTLYPGGTQYF
TRBV7-9	NA	TRBJ1-2	TRBD1	TGTGCCAGCAGCTTAAGTACAGGGGGAGTCTATGGCTACACCTTC	CASSLSTGGVYGYTF
TRBV18	once	TRBJ1-1	TRBD1	TGTGCCAGCTCGCAGGGGGACGGATACACTGAAGCTTTCTTT	CASSQGDGYTEAFF
TRBV5-6	NA	TRBJ2-7	TRBD1	TGTGCCAGCAGCTTGGCAGGGGGAGACGAGCAGTACTTC	CASSLAGGDEQYF